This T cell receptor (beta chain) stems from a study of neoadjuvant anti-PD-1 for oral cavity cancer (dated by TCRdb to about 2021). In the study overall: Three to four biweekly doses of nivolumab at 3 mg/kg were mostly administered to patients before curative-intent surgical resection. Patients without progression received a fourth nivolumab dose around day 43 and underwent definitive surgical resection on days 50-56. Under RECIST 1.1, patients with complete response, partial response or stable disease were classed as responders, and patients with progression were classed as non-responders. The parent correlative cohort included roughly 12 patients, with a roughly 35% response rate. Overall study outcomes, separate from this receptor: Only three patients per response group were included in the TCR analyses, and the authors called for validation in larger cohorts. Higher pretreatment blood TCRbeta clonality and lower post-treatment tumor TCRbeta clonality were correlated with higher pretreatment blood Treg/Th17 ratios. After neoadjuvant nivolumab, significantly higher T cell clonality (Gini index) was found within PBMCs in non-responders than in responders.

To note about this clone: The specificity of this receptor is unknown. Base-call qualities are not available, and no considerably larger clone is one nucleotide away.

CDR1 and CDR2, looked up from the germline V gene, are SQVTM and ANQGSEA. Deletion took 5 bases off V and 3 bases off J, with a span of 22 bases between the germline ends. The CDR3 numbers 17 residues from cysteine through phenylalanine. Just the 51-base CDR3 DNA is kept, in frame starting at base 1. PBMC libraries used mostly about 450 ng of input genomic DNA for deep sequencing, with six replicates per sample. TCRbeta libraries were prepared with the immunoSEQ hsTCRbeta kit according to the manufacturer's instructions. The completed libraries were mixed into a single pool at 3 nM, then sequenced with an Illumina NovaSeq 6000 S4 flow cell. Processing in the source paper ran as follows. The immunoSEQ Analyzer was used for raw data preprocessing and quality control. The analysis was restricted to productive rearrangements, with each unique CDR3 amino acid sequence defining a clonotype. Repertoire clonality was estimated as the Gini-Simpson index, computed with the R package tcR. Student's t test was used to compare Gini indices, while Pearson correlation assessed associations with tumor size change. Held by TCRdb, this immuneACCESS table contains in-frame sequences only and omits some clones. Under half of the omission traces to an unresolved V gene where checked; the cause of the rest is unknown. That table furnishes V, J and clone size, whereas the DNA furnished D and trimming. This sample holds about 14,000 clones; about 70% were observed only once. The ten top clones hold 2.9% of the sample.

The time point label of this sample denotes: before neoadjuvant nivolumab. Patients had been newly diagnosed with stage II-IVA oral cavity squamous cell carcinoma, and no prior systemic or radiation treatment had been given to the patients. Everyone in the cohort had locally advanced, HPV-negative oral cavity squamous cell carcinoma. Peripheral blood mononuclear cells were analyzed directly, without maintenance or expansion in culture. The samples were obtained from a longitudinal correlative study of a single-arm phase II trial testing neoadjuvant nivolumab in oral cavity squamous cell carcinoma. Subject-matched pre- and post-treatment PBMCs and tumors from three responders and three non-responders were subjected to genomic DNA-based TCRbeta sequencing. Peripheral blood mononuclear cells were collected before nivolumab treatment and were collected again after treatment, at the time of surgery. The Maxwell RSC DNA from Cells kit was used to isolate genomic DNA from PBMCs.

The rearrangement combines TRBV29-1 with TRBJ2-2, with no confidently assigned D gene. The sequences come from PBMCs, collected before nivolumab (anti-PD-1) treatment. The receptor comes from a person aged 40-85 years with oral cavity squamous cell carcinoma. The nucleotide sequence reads TGCAGCGTTCTAGAAGTGCTAATATCCGCGGACACCGGGGAGCTGTTTTTT. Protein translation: CSVLEVLISADTGELFF.